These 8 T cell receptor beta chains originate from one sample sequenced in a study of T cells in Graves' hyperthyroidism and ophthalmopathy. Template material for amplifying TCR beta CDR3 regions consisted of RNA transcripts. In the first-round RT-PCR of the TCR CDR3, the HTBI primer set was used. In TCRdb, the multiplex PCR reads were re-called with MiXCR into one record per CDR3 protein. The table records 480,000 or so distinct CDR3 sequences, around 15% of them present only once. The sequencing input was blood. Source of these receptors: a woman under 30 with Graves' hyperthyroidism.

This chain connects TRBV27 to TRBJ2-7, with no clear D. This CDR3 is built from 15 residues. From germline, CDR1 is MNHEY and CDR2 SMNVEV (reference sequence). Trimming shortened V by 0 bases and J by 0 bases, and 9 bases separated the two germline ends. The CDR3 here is CASSLSMGISYEQYF. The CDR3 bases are TGTGCCAGCAGTTTATCGATGGGAATCTCCTACGAGCAGTACTTC.

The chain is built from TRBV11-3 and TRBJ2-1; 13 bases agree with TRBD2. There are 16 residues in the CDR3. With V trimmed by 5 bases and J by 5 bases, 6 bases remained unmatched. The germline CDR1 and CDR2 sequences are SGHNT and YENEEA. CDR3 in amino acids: CASSLGTSGVHNEQFF. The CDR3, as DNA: TGTGCCAGCAGCCTTGGGACTAGCGGGGTCCACAATGAGCAGTTCTTC.

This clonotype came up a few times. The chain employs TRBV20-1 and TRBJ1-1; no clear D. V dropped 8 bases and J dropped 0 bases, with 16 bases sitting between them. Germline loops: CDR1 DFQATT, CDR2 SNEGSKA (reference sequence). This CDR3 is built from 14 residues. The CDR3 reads CSITKGSMNTEAFF. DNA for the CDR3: TGCAGTATCACGAAGGGCTCAATGAACACTGAAGCTTTCTTT.

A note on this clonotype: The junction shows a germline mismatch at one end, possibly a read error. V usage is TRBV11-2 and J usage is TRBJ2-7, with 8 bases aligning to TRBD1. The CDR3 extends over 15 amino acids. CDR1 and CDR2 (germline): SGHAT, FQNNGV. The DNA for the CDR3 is TGTGCCAGCAGCCGTGGGGACAGGAGACTCTACGAGCACTACTTC. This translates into CASSRGDRRLYEHYF.

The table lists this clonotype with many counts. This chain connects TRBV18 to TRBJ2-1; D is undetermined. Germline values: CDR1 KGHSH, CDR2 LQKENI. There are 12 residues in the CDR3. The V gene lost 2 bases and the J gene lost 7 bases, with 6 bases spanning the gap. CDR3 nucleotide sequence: TGTGCCAGCTCACCAATTGATAATGAGCAGTTCTTC. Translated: CASSPIDNEQFF.

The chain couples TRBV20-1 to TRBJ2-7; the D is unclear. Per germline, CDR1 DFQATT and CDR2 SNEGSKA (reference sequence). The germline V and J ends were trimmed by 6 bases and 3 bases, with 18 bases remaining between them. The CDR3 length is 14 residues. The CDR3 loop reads CSALGYRSNYEQYF. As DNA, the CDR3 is TGCAGTGCCCTGGGGTACCGGAGTAACTACGAGCAGTACTTC.

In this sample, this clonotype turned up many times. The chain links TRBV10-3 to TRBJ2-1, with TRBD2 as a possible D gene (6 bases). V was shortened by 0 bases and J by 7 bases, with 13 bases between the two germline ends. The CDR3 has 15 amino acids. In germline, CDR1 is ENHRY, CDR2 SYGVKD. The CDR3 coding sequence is TGTGCCATCAGTGAGTCATTTGGCGGAGGGAATGAGCAGTTCTTC. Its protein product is CAISESFGGGNEQFF.

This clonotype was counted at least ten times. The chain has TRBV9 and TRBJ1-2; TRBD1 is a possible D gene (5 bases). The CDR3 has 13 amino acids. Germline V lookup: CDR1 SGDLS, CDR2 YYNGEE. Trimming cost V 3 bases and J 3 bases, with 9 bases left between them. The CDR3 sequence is CASSERGDYGYTF. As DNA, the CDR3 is TGTGCCAGCAGCGAACGAGGGGACTATGGCTACACCTTC.